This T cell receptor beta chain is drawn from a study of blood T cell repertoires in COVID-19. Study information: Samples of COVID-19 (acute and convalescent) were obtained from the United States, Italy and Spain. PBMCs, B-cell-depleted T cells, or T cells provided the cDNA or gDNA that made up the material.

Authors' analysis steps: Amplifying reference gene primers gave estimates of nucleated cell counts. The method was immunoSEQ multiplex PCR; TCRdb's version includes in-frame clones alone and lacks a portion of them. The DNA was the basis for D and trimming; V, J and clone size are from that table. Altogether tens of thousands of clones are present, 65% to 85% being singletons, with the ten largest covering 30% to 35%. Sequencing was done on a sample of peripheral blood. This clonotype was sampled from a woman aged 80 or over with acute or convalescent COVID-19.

As DNA, the CDR3 is TGCGCCAGCAGCTTGGAACCAGGGACAGCCTCCTACGAGCAGTACTTC. Its protein product is CASSLEPGTASYEQYF. The chain recombines TRBV5-1 with TRBJ2-7, with TRBD1 matching 7 bases. This CDR3 contains 16 residues. J lost 0 bases, V lost 0 bases, and 6 bases had no gene match. Per germline, CDR1 SGHRS and CDR2 YFSETQ.